The clone carrying this TCR beta chain was recorded many times. Its antigen is unknown. The data are from a study of neurological immune-mediated disorders. One entry per CDR3 protein, called by TCRdb with MiXCR from the 5' RACE reads. Seen here are tens of thousands of distinct CDR3 sequences, roughly 4.3% observed once, and the top ten hold under 7.5%. Unmatched junction bases numbered 3, after V lost 2 bases and J lost 7 bases. The CDR3 sequence is 13 residues long. CDR1 SGHRS and CDR2 YFSETQ come from the germline V gene. The study, taken as a whole, reports: Expansion of TCR clones was greatest in HTLV-1-associated myelopathy and smallest in multiple sclerosis, where it fell below that of healthy controls.

The source material was PBMCs. The clonotype was recovered from a man younger than 40 with multiple sclerosis. V is TRBV5-1 and J is TRBJ1-1; 9 nucleotides match TRBD1. CDR3 in DNA: TGCGCCAGCAGCTTAGGGGGACAGGGTGAAGCTTTCTTT. Protein: CASSLGGQGEAFF.